The rows below give T cell receptor beta chains drawn from one sample of a study of blood T cell repertoires in COVID-19. TCRdb keeps only in-frame clones here, not all; method: immunoSEQ multiplex PCR. This table holds 380,000 or so clones, around 90% found once. The sequenced sample consisted of PBMCs or T cells enriched from blood (not recorded which). These TCRs come from a woman between 40 and 50 years old with acute COVID-19. The CDR3 runs from the conserved cysteine through the conserved F or W. A D gene is named only where the DNA matches it firmly. Clone size is not always given. Where it is, it says once, few, many or a class for expanded clones.

TRBD1	NA	TRBV28	16	TRBJ1-1	CASSFPLDTGVPEAFF	TGTGCCAGCAGTTTTCCCTTAGATACAGGGGTCCCTGAAGCTTTCTTT
NA	NA	TRBV10-3	12	TRBJ1-2	CAISEVTASYTF	TGTGCCATCAGTGAGGTGACAGCAAGCTACACCTTC
TRBD2	NA	TRBV30	13	TRBJ2-1	CAWAGLAAAEQFF	TGTGCCTGGGCGGGACTAGCGGCGGCTGAGCAGTTCTTC
NA	NA	TRBV29-1	12	TRBJ1-2	CSVVGRDGGYTF	TGCAGCGTTGTTGGCAGGGATGGAGGCTACACCTTC
TRBD1	NA	TRBV11-2	13	TRBJ2-7	CASSDDRAGEQYF	TGTGCCAGCAGCGACGACAGGGCCGGCGAGCAGTACTTC
NA	NA	TRBV5-6	12	TRBJ1-1	CASSSAGTEAFF	TGTGCCAGCAGCTCGGCAGGGACTGAAGCTTTCTTT
TRBD1	NA	TRBV27	17	TRBJ1-3	CASSKAGTAGVGNTIYF	TGTGCCAGCAGTAAAGCCGGGACAGCTGGCGTCGGAAACACCATATATTTT
NA	NA	TRBV2	18	TRBJ2-6	CASSEWAGALSGANVLTF	TGTGCCAGCAGTGAATGGGCAGGGGCACTTTCTGGGGCCAACGTCCTGACTTTC
NA	NA	TRBV11-2	15	TRBJ2-3	CASSSLGAPADTQYF	TGTGCCAGCAGCTCCCTCGGAGCCCCAGCGGATACGCAGTATTTT
NA	NA	TRBV6-1	15	TRBJ1-1	CASSERNGMNTEAFF	TGTGCCAGCAGTGAGAGGAACGGCATGAACACTGAAGCTTTCTTT
NA	once	TRBV7-6	11	TRBJ1-1	CASSLGERAFF	TGTGCCAGCAGCTTAGGAGAGAGGGCTTTCTTT
TRBD1	NA	TRBV5-4	13	TRBJ1-2	CASTGTGWRGYTF	TGTGCCAGCACCGGGACAGGGTGGCGTGGCTACACCTTC
TRBD2	NA	TRBV2	14	TRBJ2-1	CASSEGTRFNEQFF	TGTGCCAGCAGTGAGGGGACTAGATTCAATGAGCAGTTCTTC
TRBD2	NA	TRBV14	15	TRBJ2-1	CASSQITSGYNEQFF	TGTGCCAGCAGCCAAATCACTAGCGGGTACAATGAGCAGTTCTTC
NA	NA	TRBV27	16	TRBJ1-6	CASSFSPSSYNSPLHF	TGTGCCAGCAGTTTTAGTCCGAGCTCCTATAATTCACCCCTCCACTTT
NA	NA	TRBV2	14	TRBJ1-2	CASLTELPNYGYTF	TGTGCCAGCTTAACAGAACTCCCTAACTATGGCTACACCTTC
TRBD1	NA	TRBV3-1/TRBV3-2	15	TRBJ2-1	CASSQVKGARDEQFF	TGTGCCAGCAGCCAAGTCAAGGGGGCTAGAGATGAGCAGTTCTTC
TRBD1	NA	TRBV30	13	TRBJ1-5	CAWSGQGVQPQHF	TGTGCCTGGAGTGGACAGGGCGTCCAGCCCCAGCATTTT
TRBD1	few	TRBV10-2	15	TRBJ1-2	CASSERGRGNYGYTF	TGCGCCAGCAGTGAACGGGGCAGGGGGAACTATGGCTACACCTTC
TRBD2	NA	TRBV5-6	19	TRBJ2-3	CASSLARLAGGPSTDTQYF	TGTGCCAGCAGCTTGGCAAGGCTAGCGGGGGGGCCCAGCACAGATACGCAGTATTTT
TRBD1	NA	TRBV10-3	14	TRBJ2-5	CAIKGQGVNETQYF	TGTGCCATCAAGGGACAGGGGGTAAACGAGACCCAGTACTTC
NA	NA	TRBV12-3/TRBV12-4	12	TRBJ1-1	CASSLGARIAFF	TGTGCCAGCAGTTTGGGGGCCAGGATAGCTTTCTTT
NA	NA	TRBV2	14	TRBJ1-1	CASNPGHRNTEAFF	TGTGCCAGCAATCCGGGACACCGGAACACTGAAGCTTTCTTT
TRBD1	NA	TRBV5-4	15	TRBJ2-1	CASRQRTGNYNEQFF	TGTGCCAGCAGACAACGGACAGGGAACTACAATGAGCAGTTCTTC
NA	NA	TRBV6-6	15	TRBJ2-7	CASSGERLALYEQYF	TGTGCCAGCAGTGGCGAGCGGCTAGCGCTGTACGAGCAGTACTTC